This T cell receptor (beta chain) was identified during a study of cytomegalovirus exposure and HLA in healthy donors. Whole-study findings and limits: In a later analysis, parvovirus B19, influenza, CMV and Epstein-Barr virus appeared linked to several top co-occurrence clusters. Judged likely to be a sequencing artifact was a cluster of highly shared sequence variants. Researchers catalogued some 160 TCR beta chains as cytomegalovirus-associated.

Vbeta (60) and Jbeta (13) primers were used in the PCR. The repertoire was sequenced with immunoSEQ multiplex PCR; TCRdb's copy has only in-frame clones and lacks some. The table has 150,000 to 200,000 clones, just under 85% seen once. In germline, CDR1 is SGHKS, CDR2 YYEKEE (reference sequence). Trimming at V came to 3 bases and at J to 3 bases, leaving 9 bases not matched to a gene. The CDR3 is 15 amino acids. With regard to this clone: Antigen unknown.

The chain recombines TRBV5-5 with TRBJ2-7; 7 nucleotides align to TRBD1. Material for sequencing was PBMCs. This TCR was recovered from a girl aged 10-17 years in good health and CMV-seropositive. The CDR3 loop reads CASSSYRGMFYEQYF. In DNA, the CDR3 is TGTGCCAGCAGCTCGTACAGGGGTATGTTCTACGAGCAGTACTTC. Full variable domain (outside the CDR3, taken from reference TRBV5-5 and TRBJ2-7): DAGVTQSPTHLIKTRGQQVTLRCSPISGHKSVSWYQQVLGQGPQFIFQYYEKEERGRGNFPDRFSARQFPNYSSELNVNALLLGDSALYLCASSSYRGMFYEQYFGPGTRLTVT.